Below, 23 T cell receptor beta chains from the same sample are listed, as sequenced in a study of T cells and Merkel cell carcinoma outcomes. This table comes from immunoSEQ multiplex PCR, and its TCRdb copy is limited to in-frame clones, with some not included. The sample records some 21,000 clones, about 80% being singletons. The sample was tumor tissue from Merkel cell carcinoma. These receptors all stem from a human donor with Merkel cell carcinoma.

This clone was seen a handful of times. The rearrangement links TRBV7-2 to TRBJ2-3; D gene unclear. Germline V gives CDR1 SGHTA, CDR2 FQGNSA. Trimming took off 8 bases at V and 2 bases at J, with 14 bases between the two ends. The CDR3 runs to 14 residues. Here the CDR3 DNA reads TGTGCCAGCGCTCAGTATGGATCCACAGATACGCAGTATTTT. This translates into CASAQYGSTDTQYF.

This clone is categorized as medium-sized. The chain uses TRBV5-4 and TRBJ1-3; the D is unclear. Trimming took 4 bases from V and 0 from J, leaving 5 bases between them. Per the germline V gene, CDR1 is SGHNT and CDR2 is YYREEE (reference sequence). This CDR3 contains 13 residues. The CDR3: CASSPDSGNTIYF. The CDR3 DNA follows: TGTGCCAGCAGCCCGGACTCTGGAAACACCATATATTTT. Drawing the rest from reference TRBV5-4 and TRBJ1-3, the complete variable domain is ETGVTQSPTHLIKTRGQQVTLRCSSQSGHNTVSWYQQALGQGPQFIFQYYREEENGRGNFPPRFSGLQFPNYSSELNVNALELDDSALYLCASSPDSGNTIYFGEGSWLTVV.

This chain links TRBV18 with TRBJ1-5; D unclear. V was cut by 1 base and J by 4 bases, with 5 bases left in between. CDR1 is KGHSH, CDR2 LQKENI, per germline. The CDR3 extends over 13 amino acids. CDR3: CASSPQQNQPQHF. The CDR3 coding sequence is TGTGCCAGCTCACCACAGCAGAATCAGCCCCAGCATTTT.

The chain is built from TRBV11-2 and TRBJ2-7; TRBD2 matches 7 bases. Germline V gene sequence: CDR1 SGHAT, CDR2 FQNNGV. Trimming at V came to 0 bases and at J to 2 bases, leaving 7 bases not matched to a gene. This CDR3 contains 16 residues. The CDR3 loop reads CASSLDSPSGTYEQYF. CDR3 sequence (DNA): TGTGCCAGCAGCTTAGATTCGCCTAGCGGAACCTACGAGCAGTACTTC.

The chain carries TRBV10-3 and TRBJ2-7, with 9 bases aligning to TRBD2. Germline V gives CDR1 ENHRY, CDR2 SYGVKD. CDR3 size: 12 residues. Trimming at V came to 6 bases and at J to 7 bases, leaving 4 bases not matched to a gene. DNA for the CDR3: TGTGCCATCAGCCGGCTAGCGGGGGAGCAGTACTTC. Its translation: CAISRLAGEQYF.

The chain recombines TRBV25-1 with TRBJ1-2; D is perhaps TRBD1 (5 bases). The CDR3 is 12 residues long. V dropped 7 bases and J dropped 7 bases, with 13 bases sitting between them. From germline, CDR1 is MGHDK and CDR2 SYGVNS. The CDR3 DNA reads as TGTGCCAGCACCGAGGGGTTGGGTGGCTACACCTTC. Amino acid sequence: CASTEGLGGYTF.

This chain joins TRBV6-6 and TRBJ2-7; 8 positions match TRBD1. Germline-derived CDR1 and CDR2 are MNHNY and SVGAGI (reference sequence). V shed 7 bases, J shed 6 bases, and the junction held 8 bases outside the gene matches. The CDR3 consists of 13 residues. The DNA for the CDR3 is TGTGCCAGCACGACAGGGGCCTTCGGCGAGCAGTACTTC. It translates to CASTTGAFGEQYF.

The CDR3 spells CASSLGGTAYEQYF. CDR3 in DNA: TGTGCCAGCAGCTTGGGGGGGACAGCCTACGAGCAGTACTTC. The chain recombines TRBV5-6 with TRBJ2-7; the match to TRBD1 covers 7 bases. The CDR3 has 14 residues. Per the germline V gene, CDR1 is SGHDT and CDR2 is YYEEEE. Trimming removed 0 bases from V and 2 bases from J; junction bases left unmatched: 2.

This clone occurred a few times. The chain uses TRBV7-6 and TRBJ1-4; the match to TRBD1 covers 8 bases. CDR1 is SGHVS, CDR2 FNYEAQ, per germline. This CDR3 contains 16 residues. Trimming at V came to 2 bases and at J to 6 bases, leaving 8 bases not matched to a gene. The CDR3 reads CASSLTPGGADEKLFF. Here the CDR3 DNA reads TGTGCCAGCAGCTTAACCCCAGGGGGCGCGGATGAAAAACTGTTTTTT.

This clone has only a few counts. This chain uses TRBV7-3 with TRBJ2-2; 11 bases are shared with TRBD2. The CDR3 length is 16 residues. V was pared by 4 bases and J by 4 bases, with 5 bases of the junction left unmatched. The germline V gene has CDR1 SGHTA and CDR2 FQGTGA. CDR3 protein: CASSSLLAGVTGELFF. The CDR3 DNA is TGTGCCAGCAGCTCCTTACTAGCGGGAGTCACCGGGGAGCTGTTTTTT.

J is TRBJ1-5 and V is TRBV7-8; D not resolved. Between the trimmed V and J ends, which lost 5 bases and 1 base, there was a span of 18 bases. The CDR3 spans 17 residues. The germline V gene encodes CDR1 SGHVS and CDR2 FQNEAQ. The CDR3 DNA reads TGTGCCAGCAGCGTAGGTCGGCAGGCAGGAAGCAATCAGCCCCAGCATTTT. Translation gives CASSVGRQAGSNQPQHF. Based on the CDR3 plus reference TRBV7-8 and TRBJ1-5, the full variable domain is GAGVSQSPRYKVAKRGQDVALRCDPISGHVSLFWYQQALGQGPEFLTYFQNEAQLDKSGLPSDRFFAERPEGSVSTLKIQRTQQEDSAVYLCASSVGRQAGSNQPQHFGDGTRLSIL.

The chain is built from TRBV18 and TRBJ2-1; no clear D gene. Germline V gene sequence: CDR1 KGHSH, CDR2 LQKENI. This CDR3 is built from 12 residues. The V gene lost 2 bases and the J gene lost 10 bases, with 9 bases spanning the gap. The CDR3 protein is CASSPGYREQFF. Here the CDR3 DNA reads TGTGCCAGCTCACCAGGGTATAGAGAGCAGTTCTTC.

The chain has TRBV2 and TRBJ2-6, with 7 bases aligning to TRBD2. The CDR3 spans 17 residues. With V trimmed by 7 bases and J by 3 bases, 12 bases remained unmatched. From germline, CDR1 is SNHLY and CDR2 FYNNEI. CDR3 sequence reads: CASTPGRAPGGANVLTF. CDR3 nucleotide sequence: TGTGCCAGCACCCCGGGGAGGGCCCCCGGTGGGGCCAACGTCCTGACTTTC.

The CDR3 loop reads CSVSQGVPNQPQHF. In DNA form, the CDR3 reads TGCAGCGTGTCACAGGGCGTCCCGAATCAGCCCCAGCATTTT. The rearrangement uses TRBV29-1 and TRBJ1-5; D perhaps matches TRBD1 (6 bases). The CDR3 loop spans 14 amino acids. Per germline, CDR1 SQVTM and CDR2 ANQGSEA. Trimming pared 6 bases from V and 4 bases from J, leaving 16 bases between.

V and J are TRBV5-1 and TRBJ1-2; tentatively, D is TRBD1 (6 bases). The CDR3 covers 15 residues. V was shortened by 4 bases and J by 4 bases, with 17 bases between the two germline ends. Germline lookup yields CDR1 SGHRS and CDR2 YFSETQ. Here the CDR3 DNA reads TGCGCCAGCAGCATAGCCGGGGGCTCACCCTATGGCTACACCTTC. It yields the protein CASSIAGGSPYGYTF.

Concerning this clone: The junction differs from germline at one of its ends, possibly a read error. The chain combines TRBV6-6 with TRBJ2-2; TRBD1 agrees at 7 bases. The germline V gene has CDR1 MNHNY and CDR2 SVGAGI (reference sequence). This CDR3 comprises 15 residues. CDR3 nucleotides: TGTGCCAGCAGTACCGACAGGGCTTACACCGAGGAGCTGTTTTTT. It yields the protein CASSTDRAYTEELFF.

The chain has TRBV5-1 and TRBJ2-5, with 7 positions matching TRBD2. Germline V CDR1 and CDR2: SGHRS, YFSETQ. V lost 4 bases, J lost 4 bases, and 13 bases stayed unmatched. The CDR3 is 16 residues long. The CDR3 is CASSLGGVAIGETQYF. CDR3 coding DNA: TGCGCCAGCAGCCTGGGAGGGGTCGCGATTGGAGAGACCCAGTACTTC.

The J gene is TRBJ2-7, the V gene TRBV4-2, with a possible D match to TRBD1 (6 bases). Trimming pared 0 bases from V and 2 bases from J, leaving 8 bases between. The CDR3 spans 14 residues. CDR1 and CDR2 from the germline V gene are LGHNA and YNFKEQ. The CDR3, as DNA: TGTGCCAGCAGCCAAGAGACAGGTCCCTACGAGCAGTACTTC. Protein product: CASSQETGPYEQYF.

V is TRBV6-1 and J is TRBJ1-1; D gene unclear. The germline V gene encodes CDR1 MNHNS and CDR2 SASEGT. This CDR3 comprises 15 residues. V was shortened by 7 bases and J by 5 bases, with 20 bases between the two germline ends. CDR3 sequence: CASKITGGRRTEAFF. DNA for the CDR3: TGTGCCAGCAAAATCACCGGAGGGAGGAGGACTGAAGCTTTCTTT.

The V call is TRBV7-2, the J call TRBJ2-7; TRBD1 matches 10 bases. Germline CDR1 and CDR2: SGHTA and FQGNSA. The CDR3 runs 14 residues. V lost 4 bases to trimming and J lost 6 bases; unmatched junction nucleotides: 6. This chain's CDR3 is CASSSQGTGAEQYF. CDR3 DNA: TGTGCCAGCAGCTCCCAAGGGACAGGGGCCGAGCAGTACTTC.

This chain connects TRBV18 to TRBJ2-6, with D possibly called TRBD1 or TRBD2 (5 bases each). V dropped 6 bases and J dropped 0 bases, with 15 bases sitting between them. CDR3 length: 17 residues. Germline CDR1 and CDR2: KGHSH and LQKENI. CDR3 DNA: TGTGCCAGCTCCTCGAGGGGTGTCTTCTCTGGGGCCAACGTCCTGACTTTC. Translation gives CASSSRGVFSGANVLTF.

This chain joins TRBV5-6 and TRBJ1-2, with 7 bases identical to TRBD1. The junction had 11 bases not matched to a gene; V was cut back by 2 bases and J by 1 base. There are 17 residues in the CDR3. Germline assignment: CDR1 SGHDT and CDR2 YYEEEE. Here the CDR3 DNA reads TGTGCCAGCAGCTTAAGGGGGCAACAGGGATTTAACTATGGCTACACCTTC. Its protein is CASSLRGQQGFNYGYTF.

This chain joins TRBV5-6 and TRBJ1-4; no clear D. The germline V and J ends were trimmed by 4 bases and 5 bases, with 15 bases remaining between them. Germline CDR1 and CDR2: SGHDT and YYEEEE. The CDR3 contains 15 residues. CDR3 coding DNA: TGTGCCAGCAGCCCGCGTGGGGTCGGGAATGAAAAACTGTTTTTT. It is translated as CASSPRGVGNEKLFF. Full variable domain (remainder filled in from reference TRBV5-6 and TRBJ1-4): DAGVTQSPTHLIKTRGQQVTLRCSPKSGHDTVSWYQQALGQGPQFIFQYYEEEERQRGNFPDRFSGHQFPNYSSELNVNALLLGDSALYLCASSPRGVGNEKLFFGSGTQLSVL.